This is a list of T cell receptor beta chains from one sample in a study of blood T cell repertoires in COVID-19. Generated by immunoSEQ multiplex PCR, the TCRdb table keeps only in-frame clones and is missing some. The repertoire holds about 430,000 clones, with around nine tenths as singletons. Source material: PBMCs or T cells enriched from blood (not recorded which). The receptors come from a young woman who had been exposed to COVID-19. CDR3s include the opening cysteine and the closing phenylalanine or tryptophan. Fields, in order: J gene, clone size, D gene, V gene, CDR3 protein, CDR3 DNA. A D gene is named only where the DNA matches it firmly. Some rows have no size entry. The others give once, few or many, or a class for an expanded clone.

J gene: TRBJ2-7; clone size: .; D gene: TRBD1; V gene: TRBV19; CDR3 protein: CASSRGAQGAYEQYF; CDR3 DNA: TGTGCCAGTAGTCGAGGGGCGCAGGGGGCCTACGAGCAGTACTTC
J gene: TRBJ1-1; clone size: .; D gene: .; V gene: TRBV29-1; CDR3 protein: CSVEESSWANTEAFF; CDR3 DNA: TGCAGCGTTGAGGAATCCTCCTGGGCGAACACTGAAGCTTTCTTT
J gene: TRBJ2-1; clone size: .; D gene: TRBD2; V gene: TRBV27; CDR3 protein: CASSLAGVEFF; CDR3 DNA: TGTGCCAGCAGTTTAGCGGGGGTTGAGTTCTTC
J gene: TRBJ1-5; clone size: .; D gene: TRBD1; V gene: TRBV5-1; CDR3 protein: CASSWGQGQPQHF; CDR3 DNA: TGCGCCAGCAGCTGGGGACAGGGGCAGCCCCAGCATTTT
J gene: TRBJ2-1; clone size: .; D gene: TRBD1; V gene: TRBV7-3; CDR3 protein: CASSDDKRGLGNEQFF; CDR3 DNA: TGTGCCAGCAGCGATGATAAGAGGGGGCTCGGAAATGAGCAGTTCTTC
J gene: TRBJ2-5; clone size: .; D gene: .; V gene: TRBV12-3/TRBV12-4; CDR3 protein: CASSLARVQYF; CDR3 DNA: TGTGCCAGCAGTTTAGCTCGTGTCCAGTACTTC
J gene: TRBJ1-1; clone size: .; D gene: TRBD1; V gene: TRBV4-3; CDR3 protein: CASSQDGRQGGTEAFF; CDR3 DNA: TGCGCCAGCAGCCAAGATGGGAGACAGGGTGGAACTGAAGCTTTCTTT
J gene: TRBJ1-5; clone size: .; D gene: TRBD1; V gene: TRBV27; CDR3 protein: CASRTGGAGNQPQHF; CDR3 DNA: TGTGCCAGCAGGACAGGGGGCGCCGGCAATCAGCCCCAGCATTTT
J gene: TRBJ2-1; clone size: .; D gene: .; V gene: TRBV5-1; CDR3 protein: CASSLEGDLGGEQFF; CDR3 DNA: TGCGCCAGCAGCTTGGAAGGTGACCTAGGAGGTGAGCAGTTCTTC
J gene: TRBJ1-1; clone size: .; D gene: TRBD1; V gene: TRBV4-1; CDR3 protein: CASSQVMWTGGSFAEAFF; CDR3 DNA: TGCGCCAGCAGCCAAGTTATGTGGACAGGGGGCAGCTTCGCTGAAGCTTTCTTT
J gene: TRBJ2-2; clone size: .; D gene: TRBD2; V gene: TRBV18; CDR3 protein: CASSPGTSGTGELFF; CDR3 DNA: TGTGCCAGCTCACCGGGGACTAGCGGTACCGGGGAGCTGTTTTTT
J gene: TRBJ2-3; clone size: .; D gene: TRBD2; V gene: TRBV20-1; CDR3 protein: CSASTGLPRVDTQYF; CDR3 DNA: TGCAGTGCTAGTACGGGACTACCCCGCGTAGATACGCAGTATTTT
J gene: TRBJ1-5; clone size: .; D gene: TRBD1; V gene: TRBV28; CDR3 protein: CASSLGANRGDQPQHF; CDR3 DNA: TGTGCCAGCAGTTTAGGCGCAAACAGGGGCGATCAGCCCCAGCATTTT
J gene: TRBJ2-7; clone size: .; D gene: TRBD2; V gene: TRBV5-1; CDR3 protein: CASSPGRGVGYEQYF; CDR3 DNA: TGCGCCAGCAGCCCCGGACGGGGGGTTGGCTACGAGCAGTACTTC
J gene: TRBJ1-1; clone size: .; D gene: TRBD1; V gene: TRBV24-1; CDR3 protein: CATSERGHEAFF; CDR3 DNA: TGTGCCACCAGTGAGAGGGGGCATGAAGCTTTCTTT
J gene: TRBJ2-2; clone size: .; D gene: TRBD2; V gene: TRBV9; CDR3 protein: CASSGGSGRAGELFF; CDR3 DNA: TGTGCCAGCAGCGGGGGTAGCGGGAGAGCCGGGGAGCTGTTTTTT
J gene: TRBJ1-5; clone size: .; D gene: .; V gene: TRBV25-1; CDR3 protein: CASSESTDSNQPQHF; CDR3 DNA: TGTGCCAGCAGTGAATCAACAGATAGCAATCAGCCCCAGCATTTT
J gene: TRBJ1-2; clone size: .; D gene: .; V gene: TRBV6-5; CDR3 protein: CASRVRDTNYGYTF; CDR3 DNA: TGTGCCAGCAGGGTCCGGGACACCAACTATGGCTACACCTTC
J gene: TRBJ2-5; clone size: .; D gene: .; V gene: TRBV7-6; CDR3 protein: CASIPAVGPQETQYF; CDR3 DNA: TGTGCCAGCATCCCGGCGGTGGGTCCCCAAGAGACCCAGTACTTC
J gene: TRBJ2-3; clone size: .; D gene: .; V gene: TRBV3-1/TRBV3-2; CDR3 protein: CASSVTGAFTDTQYF; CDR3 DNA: TGTGCCAGCAGCGTAACAGGAGCGTTCACAGATACGCAGTATTTT
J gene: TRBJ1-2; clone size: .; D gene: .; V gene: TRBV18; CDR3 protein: CASSPAGDNYGYTF; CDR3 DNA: TGTGCCAGCTCACCTGCAGGGGATAACTATGGCTACACCTTC
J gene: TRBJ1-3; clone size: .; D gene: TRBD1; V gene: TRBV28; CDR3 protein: CASSPDREFGNTIYF; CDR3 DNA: TGTGCCAGCAGTCCGGACAGGGAGTTTGGAAACACCATATATTTT
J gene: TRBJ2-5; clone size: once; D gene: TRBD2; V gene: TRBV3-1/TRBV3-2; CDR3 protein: CASSLGLAGGETQYF; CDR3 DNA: TGTGCCAGCAGCCTCGGACTAGCGGGGGGAGAGACCCAGTACTTC
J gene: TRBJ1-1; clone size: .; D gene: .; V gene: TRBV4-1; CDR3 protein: CASSQGGGLMNTEAFF; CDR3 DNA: TGCGCCAGCAGCCAAGGGGGCGGACTAATGAACACTGAAGCTTTCTTT
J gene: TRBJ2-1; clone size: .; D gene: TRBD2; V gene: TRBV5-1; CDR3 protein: CASSRTTTGAGDRYNEQFF; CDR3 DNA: TGCGCCAGCAGCAGAACGACTACCGGGGCGGGAGACCGCTACAATGAGCAGTTCTTC
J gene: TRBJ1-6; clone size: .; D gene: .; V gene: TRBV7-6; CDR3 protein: CASSPGEADWSGSPLHF; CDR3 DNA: TGTGCCAGCAGCCCAGGCGAAGCGGACTGGTCGGGATCACCCCTCCACTTT
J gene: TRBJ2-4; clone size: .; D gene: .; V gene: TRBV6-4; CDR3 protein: CARYLRDRRIIKNIQYF; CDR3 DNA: TGTGCCAGGTACTTACGAGACAGACGGATTATAAAAAACATTCAGTACTTC
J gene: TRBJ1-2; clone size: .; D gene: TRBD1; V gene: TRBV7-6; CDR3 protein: CASSSQRQGASGYTF; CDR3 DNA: TGTGCCAGCAGCTCCCAGAGACAGGGGGCATCTGGCTACACCTTC
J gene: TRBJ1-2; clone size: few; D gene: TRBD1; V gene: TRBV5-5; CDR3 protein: CASSLGTGGYTF; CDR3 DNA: TGTGCCAGCAGCTTGGGGACAGGGGGCTACACCTTC
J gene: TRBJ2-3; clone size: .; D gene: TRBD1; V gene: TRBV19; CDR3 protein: CASSSGQGTDTQYF; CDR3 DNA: TGTGCCAGTAGTTCTGGACAGGGGACAGATACGCAGTATTTT
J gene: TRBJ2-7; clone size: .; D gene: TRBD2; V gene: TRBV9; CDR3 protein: CASSAGLAGQHEQYF; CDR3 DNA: TGTGCCAGCAGCGCCGGACTAGCGGGACAGCACGAGCAGTACTTC
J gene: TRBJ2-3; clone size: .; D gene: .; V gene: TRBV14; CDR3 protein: CASSQDEGGFTDTQYF; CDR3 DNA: TGTGCCAGCAGCCAAGATGAGGGAGGTTTCACAGATACGCAGTATTTT
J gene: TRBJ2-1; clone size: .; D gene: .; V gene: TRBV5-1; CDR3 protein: CASSYRGGTGEVSLNEQFF; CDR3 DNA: TGCGCCAGCAGTTACAGGGGCGGAACAGGGGAGGTCTCCCTGAATGAGCAGTTCTTC
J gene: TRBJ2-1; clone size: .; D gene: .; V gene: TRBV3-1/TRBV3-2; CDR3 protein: CATSWVGHYNEQFF; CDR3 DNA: TGTGCCACCTCATGGGTGGGCCACTACAATGAGCAGTTCTTC
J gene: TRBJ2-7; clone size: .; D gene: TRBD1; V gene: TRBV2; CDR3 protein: CASSAGTGVEQYF; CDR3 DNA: TGTGCCAGCAGTGCCGGGACAGGGGTCGAGCAGTACTTC
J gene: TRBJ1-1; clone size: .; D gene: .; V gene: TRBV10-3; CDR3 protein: CAIGEGRGTEAFF; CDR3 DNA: TGTGCCATTGGGGAAGGGAGGGGCACTGAAGCTTTCTTT
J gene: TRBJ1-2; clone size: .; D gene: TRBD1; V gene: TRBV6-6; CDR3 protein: CASNRQGGGYTF; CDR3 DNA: TGTGCCAGCAATAGACAGGGTGGTGGCTACACCTTC
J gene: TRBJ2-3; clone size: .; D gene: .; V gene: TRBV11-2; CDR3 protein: CASTQGGSTDTQYF; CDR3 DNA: TGTGCCAGCACCCAGGGGGGTAGCACAGATACGCAGTATTTT
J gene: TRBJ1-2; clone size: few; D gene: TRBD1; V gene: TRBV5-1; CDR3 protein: CASSLEGGTGYYGYTF; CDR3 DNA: TGCGCCAGCAGCTTGGAGGGTGGGACAGGGTACTATGGCTACACCTTC
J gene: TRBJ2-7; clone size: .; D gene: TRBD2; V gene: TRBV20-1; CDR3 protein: CSASGRTSFFYEQYF; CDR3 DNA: TGCAGTGCTAGTGGAAGGACTAGTTTTTTCTACGAGCAGTACTTC
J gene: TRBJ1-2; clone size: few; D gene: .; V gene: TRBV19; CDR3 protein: CASSLYREANYGYTF; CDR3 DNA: TGTGCCAGTAGTTTATACAGGGAAGCTAACTATGGCTACACCTTC
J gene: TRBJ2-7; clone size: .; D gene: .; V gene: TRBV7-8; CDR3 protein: CASTSGPPNYEQYF; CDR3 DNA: TGTGCCAGCACTAGTGGCCCACCCAATTACGAGCAGTACTTC
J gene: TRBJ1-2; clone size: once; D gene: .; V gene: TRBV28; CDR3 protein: CASTIGGYGYTF; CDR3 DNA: TGTGCCAGCACCATAGGGGGTTATGGCTACACCTTC
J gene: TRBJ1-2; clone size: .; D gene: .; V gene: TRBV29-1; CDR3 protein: CSVETGHVGPNYGYTF; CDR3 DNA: TGCAGCGTTGAAACCGGACATGTCGGCCCTAACTATGGCTACACCTTC
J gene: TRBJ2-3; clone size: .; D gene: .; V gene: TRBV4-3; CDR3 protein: CASSQLGGADTQYF; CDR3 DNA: TGCGCCAGCAGCCAACTTGGGGGGGCCGATACGCAGTATTTT
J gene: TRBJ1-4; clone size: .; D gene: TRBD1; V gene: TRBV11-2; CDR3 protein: CASSPRQGGEKLFF; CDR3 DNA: TGTGCCAGCAGCCCCCGACAGGGTGGCGAAAAACTGTTTTTT
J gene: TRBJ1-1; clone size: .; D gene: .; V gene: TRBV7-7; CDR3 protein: CASSLALRTEAFF; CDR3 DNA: TGTGCCAGCAGCTTAGCGCTCCGGACAGAAGCTTTCTTT
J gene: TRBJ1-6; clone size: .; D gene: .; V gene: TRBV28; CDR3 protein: CASKRGDDSPLHF; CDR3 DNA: TGTGCCAGCAAAAGGGGCGATGATTCACCCCTCCACTTT